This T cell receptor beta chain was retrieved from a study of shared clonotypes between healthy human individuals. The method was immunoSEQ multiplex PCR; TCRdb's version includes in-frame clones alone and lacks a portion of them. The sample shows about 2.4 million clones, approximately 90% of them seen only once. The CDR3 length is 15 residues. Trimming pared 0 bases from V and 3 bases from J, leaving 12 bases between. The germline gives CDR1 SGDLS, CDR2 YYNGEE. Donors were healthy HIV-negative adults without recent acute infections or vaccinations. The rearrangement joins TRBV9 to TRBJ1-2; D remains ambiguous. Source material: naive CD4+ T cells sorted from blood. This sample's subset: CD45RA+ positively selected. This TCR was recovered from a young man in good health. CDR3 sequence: CASSVVSEGHYGYTF. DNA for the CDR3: TGTGCCAGCAGCGTAGTTTCAGAGGGTCACTATGGCTACACCTTC. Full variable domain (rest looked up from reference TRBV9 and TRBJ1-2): DSGVTQTPKHLITATGQRVTLRCSPRSGDLSVYWYQQSLDQGLQFLIQYYNGEERAKGNILERFSAQQFPDLHSELNLSSLELGDSALYFCASSVVSEGHYGYTFGSGTRLTVV.